This record concerns one TCR beta chain sequence. What it recognizes is unknown. Each sorted subset replicate got 200 ng genomic DNA, 30,000 or so genomes. Sequencing was performed with immunoSEQ multiplex PCR; in TCRdb, only in-frame clones are kept and a portion is missing. The top ten hold more than 20% of the sample, which has approximately 720,000 clones, roughly nine tenths seen once. The data are from a study of shared clonotypes between healthy human individuals. Findings of the study overall: On the whole, naive subsets had larger estimated richness than memory subsets had.

There are 15 residues in the CDR3. V shed 2 bases and J shed 4 bases, with 11 bases lying between them. Per germline, CDR1 KGHSH and CDR2 LQKENI. The naive CD8 subset, CD45RO-negative cells positively selected for CCR7, excluded terminally differentiated effector memory CD45RA+ cells. Sequences were obtained from naive CD8+ T cells sorted from blood. The receptor's source is a man aged 25-40 years in good health. J is TRBJ2-2 and V is TRBV18; D gene unclear. CDR3 amino acids: CASSPSGDSTGELFF. The CDR3, as DNA: TGTGCCAGCTCACCATCTGGGGATAGCACCGGGGAGCTGTTTTTT. Full variable domain (outside the CDR3, taken from reference TRBV18 and TRBJ2-2): NAGVMQNPRHLVRRRGQEARLRCSPMKGHSHVYWYRQLPEEGLKFMVYLQKENIIDESGMPKERFSAEFPKEGPSILRIQQVVRGDSAAYFCASSPSGDSTGELFFGEGSRLTVL.